Each of the 20 T cell receptor beta chains below was sequenced from the same sample in a study of monozygotic twins with inflammatory bowel disease. TCRdb reprocessed the 5' RACE reads; each CDR3 protein has one entry and no DNA is given. Recorded for this sample: about 440,000 distinct CDR3 sequences. What was sequenced was blood. These receptors came from a human donor with ulcerative colitis or Crohn's disease, or a healthy co-twin of an affected twin (not recorded which).

This chain links TRBV24-1 with TRBJ2-3; the TCRdb D gene call, TRBD2, has no DNA to confirm it. CDR3 size: 17 residues. CDR1 and CDR2 from the germline V gene are KGHDR and SFDVKD. The CDR3 loop reads CATSDPGAGERTDTQYF.

The gene calls are TRBV12-3 or TRBV12-4 and TRBJ2-1; TCRdb selects TRBD2, and the lack of DNA leaves this call unchecked. The CDR3 runs to 19 residues. The CDR3 loop is CASSLEGTSGGSSYNEQFF.

The chain couples TRBV12-3 or TRBV12-4 to TRBJ1-2. The CDR3 spans 15 residues. CDR3 loop: CASSLQEGIGYGYTF.

J is TRBJ1-1 and V is TRBV30; TCRdb reports TRBD1, a call that lacks DNA to check it against. From germline, CDR1 is GTSNPN and CDR2 SVGIG (reference sequence). The CDR3 sequence is 14 residues long. The CDR3: CAWSVGSGTTEAFF.

The chain couples TRBV14 to TRBJ1-1. CDR1 SGHDN and CDR2 FVKESK come from the germline V gene. The CDR3 is made up of 13 amino acids. The CDR3 sequence: CASSQPMRTEAFF.

This sequence joins TRBV20-1 and TRBJ1-1. The CDR3 runs 15 residues. Per germline, CDR1 DFQATT and CDR2 SNEGSKA (reference sequence). CDR3 sequence reads: CSAVPGQGRGTEAFF.

V and J are TRBV7-9 and TRBJ1-1; TCRdb lists TRBD1, though no DNA is available to test this call. The CDR3 totals 17 residues. Germline V gene sequence: CDR1 SEHNR, CDR2 FQNEAQ (reference sequence). This CDR3 reads CASSLDWGQGDNTEAFF.

The chain has TRBV19 and TRBJ1-2. The CDR3 totals 16 residues. The germline V gene has CDR1 LNHDA and CDR2 SQIVND (reference sequence). This CDR3 is CASSPKREIRLGGYTF.

The rearrangement joins TRBV20-1 to TRBJ2-7. Germline V gene data show CDR1 as DFQATT and CDR2 as SNEGSKA (reference sequence). This CDR3 contains 13 residues. This CDR3 is CSAREMERYEQYF.

The V gene is TRBV19, the J gene TRBJ1-6. The CDR3 sequence is 16 residues long. Germline V gene sequence: CDR1 LNHDA, CDR2 SQIVND (reference sequence). CDR3 in amino acids: CASSISADSYNSPLHF.

The genes are TRBV28 and TRBJ2-4; TCRdb picks TRBD2, but there is no DNA to check that call. CDR1 is MDHEN, CDR2 SYDVKM, per germline. The CDR3 length is 15 residues. The CDR3 region is CASSLRTEAKNIQYF.

This sequence joins TRBV20-1 and TRBJ1-5. This CDR3 comprises 14 residues. Germline V CDR1 and CDR2: DFQATT, SNEGSKA (reference sequence). The CDR3 reads CSARDQAGNQPQHF.

The V gene is TRBV5-1, the J gene TRBJ2-2; the D call of TRBD1 rests on TCRdb alone, since no DNA is present to check it. The CDR3 length is 17 residues. Germline V lookup: CDR1 SGHRS, CDR2 YFSETQ. CDR3 protein: CASSLRGPLVRTGELFF. The whole variable domain, filled in from reference TRBV5-1 and TRBJ2-2, reads KAGVTQTPRYLIKTRGQQVTLSCSPISGHRSVSWYQQTPGQGLQFLFEYFSETQRNKGNFPGRFSGRQFSNSRSEMNVSTLELGDSALYLCASSLRGPLVRTGELFFGEGSRLTVL.

The chain joins TRBV19 to TRBJ2-2. This CDR3 has 14 amino acids. In germline, CDR1 is LNHDA, CDR2 SQIVND (reference sequence). CDR3 sequence reads: CASSIGQNTGELFF.

The chain recombines TRBV20-1 with TRBJ2-2. CDR1 is DFQATT, CDR2 SNEGSKA, per germline (reference sequence). The CDR3 runs 12 residues. CDR3 amino acids: CSATPHAGELFF.

The rearrangement joins TRBV4-3 to TRBJ1-1. The CDR3 spans 13 residues. Looked up from germline, CDR1 is LGHNA and CDR2 is YSLEER. The CDR3 loop reads CASSQEGRTEAFF.

The chain recombines TRBV5-1 with TRBJ2-7; the TRBD1 assignment by TCRdb is unverifiable without DNA. The CDR3 length is 16 residues. Germline assignment: CDR1 SGHRS and CDR2 YFSETQ. CDR3 in amino acids: CASSFGSGGAAYEQYF.

The genes are TRBV6-1 and TRBJ2-7; the D call of TRBD2 rests on TCRdb alone, since no DNA is present to check it. The germline CDR1 and CDR2 sequences are MNHNS and SASEGT. The length of the CDR3 is 17 residues. CDR3 in amino acids: CASSRETSGSYGHEQYF.

The V gene is TRBV28, the J gene TRBJ2-5; the D call from TCRdb, TRBD2, cannot be confirmed without DNA. In germline, CDR1 is MDHEN, CDR2 SYDVKM. The CDR3 is 16 residues long. CDR3 sequence: CASITPGLAGQETQYF.

The rearrangement uses TRBV7-9 and TRBJ2-1; TCRdb's D gene call, TRBD2, goes unchecked for lack of DNA. The CDR3 runs 14 residues. Germline V gene lookup returns CDR1 SEHNR and CDR2 FQNEAQ (reference sequence). The CDR3 here is CASTLGYNYNEQFF.